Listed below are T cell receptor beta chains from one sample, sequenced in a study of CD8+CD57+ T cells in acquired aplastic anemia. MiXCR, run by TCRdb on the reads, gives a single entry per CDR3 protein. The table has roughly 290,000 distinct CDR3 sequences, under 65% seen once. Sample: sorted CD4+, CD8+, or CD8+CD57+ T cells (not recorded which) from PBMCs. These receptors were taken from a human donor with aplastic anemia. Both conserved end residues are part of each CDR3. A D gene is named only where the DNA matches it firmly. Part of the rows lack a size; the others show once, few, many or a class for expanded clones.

CDR3 protein: CASSSSVGSYNEQFF
CDR3 DNA: TGTGCCAGCAGCTCTAGCGTAGGCTCCTACAATGAGCAGTTCTTC
D gene: NA
clone size: NA
J gene: TRBJ2-1
V gene: TRBV7-9

CDR3 protein: CASSLGGGVSSYEQYF
CDR3 DNA: TGTGCCAGCAGCTTAGGTGGCGGGGTAAGCTCCTACGAGCAGTACTTC
D gene: NA
clone size: NA
J gene: TRBJ2-7
V gene: TRBV7-6

CDR3 protein: CASSLGGDTEAFF
CDR3 DNA: TGCGCCAGCAGCTTGGGAGGGGACACTGAAGCTTTCTTT
D gene: NA
clone size: NA
J gene: TRBJ1-1
V gene: TRBV5-1

CDR3 protein: CASSLDGLAIGEQFF
CDR3 DNA: TGTGCCAGCAGCTTGGACGGTCTAGCGATTGGTGAGCAGTTCTTC
D gene: NA
clone size: NA
J gene: TRBJ2-1
V gene: TRBV7-3

CDR3 protein: CASSGLAGIFTDTQYF
CDR3 DNA: TGTGCCAGCAGTGGGCTAGCGGGTATATTCACAGATACGCAGTATTTT
D gene: TRBD2
clone size: many
J gene: TRBJ2-3
V gene: TRBV2

CDR3 protein: CASRPSDARETQYF
CDR3 DNA: TGTGCCAGTAGACCATCAGATGCTCGGGAGACCCAGTACTTC
D gene: NA
clone size: many
J gene: TRBJ2-5
V gene: TRBV19

CDR3 protein: CASSLDYSNQPQHF
CDR3 DNA: TGCGCCAGCAGCCTGGACTATAGCAATCAGCCCCAGCATTTT
D gene: NA
clone size: many
J gene: TRBJ1-5
V gene: TRBV5-1

CDR3 protein: CAISGRIVDEQFF
CDR3 DNA: TGTGCCATCAGTGGAAGGATTGTCGATGAGCAGTTCTTC
D gene: NA
clone size: NA
J gene: TRBJ2-1
V gene: TRBV10-3

CDR3 protein: CASSWLAGGNYEQYF
CDR3 DNA: TGTGCCAGCAGCTGGTTAGCGGGAGGGAACTACGAGCAGTACTTC
D gene: TRBD2
clone size: NA
J gene: TRBJ2-7
V gene: TRBV7-9

CDR3 protein: CASSIEGTGGPGANVLTF
CDR3 DNA: TGTGCCAGTAGTATAGAGGGGACAGGGGGTCCTGGGGCCAACGTCCTGACTTTC
D gene: TRBD1
clone size: NA
J gene: TRBJ2-6
V gene: TRBV19

CDR3 protein: CATSGVGGEQYF
CDR3 DNA: TGTGCCACCAGTGGAGTCGGGGGCGAGCAGTACTTC
D gene: NA
clone size: NA
J gene: TRBJ2-7
V gene: TRBV24-1

CDR3 protein: CASSLDGTSPVQAKNIQYF
CDR3 DNA: TGTGCCAGCAGCTTAGATGGGACATCGCCCGTTCAAGCCAAAAACATTCAGTACTTC
D gene: NA
clone size: NA
J gene: TRBJ2-4
V gene: TRBV11-3

CDR3 protein: CASSGVPDTEAFF
CDR3 DNA: TGCGCCAGCAGTGGGGTCCCAGACACTGAAGCTTTCTTT
D gene: NA
clone size: many
J gene: TRBJ1-1
V gene: TRBV5-1

CDR3 protein: CATSRGGSGGANNEQFF
CDR3 DNA: TGTGCCACCAGCAGAGGCGGAAGCGGGGGAGCGAACAATGAGCAGTTCTTC
D gene: TRBD2
clone size: NA
J gene: TRBJ2-1
V gene: TRBV15

CDR3 protein: CASSLRTGAGELFF
CDR3 DNA: TGTGCCAGCAGTTTAAGAACAGGGGCCGGGGAGCTGTTTTTT
D gene: TRBD1
clone size: few
J gene: TRBJ2-2
V gene: TRBV12-3/TRBV12-4

CDR3 protein: CASSLSLRGRQETQYF
CDR3 DNA: TGTGCCAGCAGCTTAAGTTTGAGGGGGCGGCAAGAGACCCAGTACTTC
D gene: TRBD1
clone size: few
J gene: TRBJ2-5
V gene: TRBV7-2

CDR3 protein: CASSQGGQNSYEQYF
CDR3 DNA: TGTGCCAGCAGCCAAGGGGGACAGAACTCCTACGAGCAGTACTTC
D gene: TRBD1
clone size: many
J gene: TRBJ2-7
V gene: TRBV4-2

CDR3 protein: CASGWTGADPGDTQYF
CDR3 DNA: TGTGCCAGCGGCTGGACTGGGGCCGACCCGGGAGATACGCAGTATTTT
D gene: NA
clone size: once
J gene: TRBJ2-3
V gene: TRBV9

CDR3 protein: CASSSGRGRAGRDTQYF
CDR3 DNA: TGTGCCAGCAGTTCGGGTCGTGGGAGGGCCGGTAGGGATACGCAGTATTTT
D gene: TRBD2
clone size: NA
J gene: TRBJ2-3
V gene: TRBV25-1

CDR3 protein: CASSLTTGQGTDGYTF
CDR3 DNA: TGTGCCAGCAGCTTAACGACAGGGCAGGGAACGGATGGCTACACCTTC
D gene: TRBD1
clone size: many
J gene: TRBJ1-2
V gene: TRBV7-3

CDR3 protein: CASSPRDRGEEKLFF
CDR3 DNA: TGTGCCAGCAGTCCCCGGGACAGGGGAGAAGAAAAACTGTTTTTT
D gene: TRBD1
clone size: NA
J gene: TRBJ1-4
V gene: TRBV12-3/TRBV12-4

CDR3 protein: CATSRDKGTPVGLNEQFF
CDR3 DNA: TGTGCCACCAGCAGAGATAAGGGGACACCGGTCGGGCTCAATGAGCAGTTCTTC
D gene: NA
clone size: NA
J gene: TRBJ2-1
V gene: TRBV15

CDR3 protein: CASSSDRVIYGYTF
CDR3 DNA: TGTGCCAGCAGTTCCGACAGGGTTATCTATGGCTACACCTTC
D gene: TRBD1
clone size: NA
J gene: TRBJ1-2
V gene: TRBV12-3/TRBV12-4

CDR3 protein: CASTGQAAYGYTF
CDR3 DNA: TGTGCCAGCACGGGGCAGGCGGCCTATGGCTACACCTTC
D gene: NA
clone size: NA
J gene: TRBJ1-2
V gene: TRBV6-1

CDR3 protein: CASSQGQGPYEQYF
CDR3 DNA: TGTGCCAGCAGCCAAGGGCAGGGGCCCTACGAGCAGTACTTC
D gene: NA
clone size: many
J gene: TRBJ2-7
V gene: TRBV3-1

CDR3 protein: CASSWTQDQPQHF
CDR3 DNA: TGTGCCAGCAGCTGGACACAGGATCAGCCCCAGCATTTT
D gene: NA
clone size: once
J gene: TRBJ1-5
V gene: TRBV7-2

CDR3 protein: CASSAKDKSVPERRSYNEQFF
CDR3 DNA: TGTGCCAGCAGTGCTAAGGACAAATCCGTCCCCGAAAGGAGGTCCTACAATGAGCAGTTCTTC
D gene: NA
clone size: NA
J gene: TRBJ2-1
V gene: TRBV25-1

CDR3 protein: CASSFWGLAGGGSYNEQFF
CDR3 DNA: TGTGCCAGCAGCTTCTGGGGACTAGCGGGAGGAGGGTCCTACAATGAGCAGTTCTTC
D gene: TRBD2
clone size: few
J gene: TRBJ2-1
V gene: TRBV7-9

CDR3 protein: CASRASGGASYEQYF
CDR3 DNA: TGTGCCAGCAGGGCTAGCGGGGGGGCATCCTACGAGCAGTACTTC
D gene: TRBD2
clone size: NA
J gene: TRBJ2-7
V gene: TRBV7-8

CDR3 protein: CASSLGGVANNSPLHF
CDR3 DNA: TGCGCCAGCAGCTTGGGAGGGGTAGCTAATAATTCACCCCTCCACTTT
D gene: NA
clone size: NA
J gene: TRBJ1-6
V gene: TRBV5-1

CDR3 protein: CATLKMDTQYF
CDR3 DNA: TGTGCCACCCTCAAGATGGATACGCAGTATTTT
D gene: NA
clone size: NA
J gene: TRBJ2-3
V gene: TRBV6-6

CDR3 protein: CASSVGAAEAFF
CDR3 DNA: TGTGCCAGCAGTGTCGGGGCGGCCGAAGCTTTCTTT
D gene: NA
clone size: NA
J gene: TRBJ1-1
V gene: TRBV25-1

CDR3 protein: CASSHQGAQSRNYGYTF
CDR3 DNA: TGTGCCAGCAGCCATCAGGGGGCCCAGTCCCGTAACTATGGCTACACCTTC
D gene: TRBD1
clone size: NA
J gene: TRBJ1-2
V gene: TRBV11-3

CDR3 protein: CASSPRTTYTGELFF
CDR3 DNA: TGTGCCAGCAGCCCTCGGACTACCTACACCGGGGAGCTGTTTTTT
D gene: NA
clone size: many
J gene: TRBJ2-2
V gene: TRBV6-1

CDR3 protein: CASSLDRGPPSGEAFF
CDR3 DNA: TGCGCCAGCAGCCTGGACAGGGGGCCCCCATCGGGCGAAGCTTTCTTT
D gene: TRBD1
clone size: many
J gene: TRBJ1-1
V gene: TRBV5-1

CDR3 protein: CASSTGGELFF
CDR3 DNA: TGTGCCAGTAGTACCGGCGGGGAGCTGTTTTTT
D gene: NA
clone size: few
J gene: TRBJ2-2
V gene: TRBV19

CDR3 protein: CASSPTQETFYEQYF
CDR3 DNA: TGTGCCAGCTCACCGACTCAGGAGACCTTCTACGAGCAGTACTTC
D gene: NA
clone size: NA
J gene: TRBJ2-7
V gene: TRBV18

CDR3 protein: CASSQVGQGSRYGYTF
CDR3 DNA: TGTGCCAGCAGCCAAGTTGGACAGGGTTCAAGGTATGGCTACACCTTC
D gene: TRBD1
clone size: many
J gene: TRBJ1-2
V gene: TRBV4-2

CDR3 protein: CATSRDDRGVQPQHF
CDR3 DNA: TGTGCCACCAGCAGAGATGACAGAGGTGTACAGCCCCAGCATTTT
D gene: NA
clone size: few
J gene: TRBJ1-5
V gene: TRBV15

CDR3 protein: CSVMGQHGYTF
CDR3 DNA: TGCAGCGTTATGGGGCAGCATGGCTACACCTTC
D gene: NA
clone size: few
J gene: TRBJ1-2
V gene: TRBV29-1

CDR3 protein: CASSAGQPVETQYF
CDR3 DNA: TGTGCCAGCAGCGCCGGACAGCCCGTCGAGACCCAGTACTTC
D gene: NA
clone size: NA
J gene: TRBJ2-5
V gene: TRBV7-4

CDR3 protein: CASSPGQYPDGPLHF
CDR3 DNA: TGTGCCAGCAGCCCCGGACAGTACCCAGACGGGCCCCTCCACTTT
D gene: NA
clone size: NA
J gene: TRBJ1-6
V gene: TRBV5-4

CDR3 protein: CSVARRFSYNEQFF
CDR3 DNA: TGCAGCGTTGCCCGGCGGTTCTCCTACAATGAGCAGTTCTTC
D gene: NA
clone size: NA
J gene: TRBJ2-1
V gene: TRBV29-1

CDR3 protein: CAGSLDPGRNSPLHF
CDR3 DNA: TGTGCCGGCAGCTTAGATCCTGGGAGGAATTCACCCCTCCACTTT
D gene: NA
clone size: once
J gene: TRBJ1-6
V gene: TRBV7-9

CDR3 protein: CATSDWGRPTNTGELFF
CDR3 DNA: TGTGCCACCAGTGATTGGGGACGTCCGACGAACACCGGGGAGCTGTTTTTT
D gene: NA
clone size: few
J gene: TRBJ2-2
V gene: TRBV24-1

CDR3 protein: CARDPGLAGGPGNERYF
CDR3 DNA: TGTGCCAGAGATCCGGGACTAGCGGGAGGGCCGGGGAACGAGCGGTACTTC
D gene: TRBD2
clone size: NA
J gene: TRBJ2-7
V gene: TRBV2